The 28 T cell receptor beta chains in this list originate from one sample, sequenced in a study of blood T cell repertoires in COVID-19. TCRdb's copy holds only in-frame clones and misses some; the assay was immunoSEQ multiplex PCR. The sample includes some 200,000 clones, approximately 90% of them seen just once. The sequenced sample consisted of PBMCs or T cells enriched from blood (not recorded which). The receptors derive from a woman under 30 in a cohort exposed to, infected with or recovered from COVID-19 (not recorded which).

The chain uses TRBV19 and TRBJ2-1; D remains ambiguous. Germline loops: CDR1 LNHDA, CDR2 SQIVND (reference sequence). Trimming cost V 1 base and J 2 bases, with 6 bases left between them. The CDR3 runs 14 residues. The CDR3: CASSIALTYNEQFF. The CDR3 region has the DNA TGTGCCAGTAGTATAGCGTTAACCTACAATGAGCAGTTCTTC. The variable domain in full, with the rest retrieved from reference TRBV19 and TRBJ2-1, is DGGITQSPKYLFRKEGQNVTLSCEQNLNHDAMYWYRQDPGQGLRLIYYSQIVNDFQKGDIAEGYSVSREKKESFPLTVTSAQKNPTAFYLCASSIALTYNEQFFGPGTRLTVL.

In this sample, this clone turned up once. This rearrangement joins TRBV12-3 or TRBV12-4 to TRBJ2-5; D uncertain. V was clipped by 8 bases and J by 2 bases, with 9 bases between them. This CDR3 has 12 residues. CDR3 residues: CASGPEQETQYF. The CDR3 DNA sequence: TGTGCCAGCGGCCCGGAGCAAGAGACCCAGTACTTC.

This chain links TRBV6-1 with TRBJ2-5, with D tentatively TRBD2 (6 bases). Germline V gene lookup returns CDR1 MNHNS and CDR2 SASEGT. Trimming stripped 1 base from V and 3 bases from J, with 12 bases between. This CDR3 region has 15 residues. The CDR3 sequence is CASSEVGGLEETQYF. CDR3 DNA: TGTGCCAGCAGTGAAGTGGGGGGTTTAGAAGAGACCCAGTACTTC.

V is TRBV9 and J is TRBJ1-5; 8 nucleotides line up with TRBD1. The ends lost 0 bases at V and 4 bases at J; junction bases unmatched: 0. Germline V gives CDR1 SGDLS, CDR2 YYNGEE. The CDR3 runs to 14 residues. The CDR3 nucleotides are TGTGCCAGCAGCGTAGGGACAGGGAATCAGCCCCAGCATTTT. This translates into CASSVGTGNQPQHF.

This clone was observed a single time. The V gene is TRBV5-6, the J gene TRBJ2-3; 7 bases fit TRBD2. CDR1 is SGHDT, CDR2 YYEEEE, per germline. J lost 0 bases, V lost 4 bases, and 11 bases had no gene match. The CDR3 extends over 17 amino acids. This CDR3 reads CASSPFPGLSSTDTQYF. The DNA for the CDR3 is TGTGCCAGCAGCCCCTTTCCGGGACTATCGAGCACAGATACGCAGTATTTT.

This chain links TRBV10-3 with TRBJ1-2; D is unclear. Germline V gene sequence: CDR1 ENHRY, CDR2 SYGVKD. The germline V and J ends were trimmed by 3 bases and 8 bases, with 13 bases remaining between them. CDR3 length: 13 amino acids. DNA for the CDR3: TGTGCCATCAGTGATGGGGAGAAAGGCGGCTACACCTTC. Residues: CAISDGEKGGYTF.

The count of this clone is one. The rearrangement uses TRBV7-3 and TRBJ2-1, with TRBD2 matching 11 bases. V shed 1 base and J 7 bases; nucleotides not matched to a gene: 9. Germline V CDR1 and CDR2: SGHTA, FQGTGA. This CDR3 region has 17 residues. The CDR3 loop is CASSLMKLAGGVNEQFF. CDR3 bases: TGTGCCAGCAGCTTAATGAAGCTAGCGGGAGGTGTGAATGAGCAGTTCTTC.

The genes are TRBV28 and TRBJ2-3, with 11 bases lining up with TRBD2. CDR3 length: 17 amino acids. From germline, CDR1 is MDHEN and CDR2 SYDVKM. Trimming took 3 bases from V and 2 from J; bases not matched to a gene: 7. This chain's CDR3 is CASSFLTSGTYTDTQYF. As DNA, the CDR3 is TGTGCCAGCAGTTTTCTGACTAGCGGGACATACACAGATACGCAGTATTTT.

V usage is TRBV2 and J usage is TRBJ2-1; 7 bases align to TRBD2. Trimming at V came to 1 base and at J to 4 bases, leaving 4 bases not matched to a gene. Germline V gene lookup returns CDR1 SNHLY and CDR2 FYNNEI. This CDR3 is built from 15 residues. The CDR3: CASSEVAGRYNEQFF. As DNA, the CDR3 is TGTGCCAGCAGTGAAGTAGCGGGTCGGTACAATGAGCAGTTCTTC. Full variable domain (rest looked up from reference TRBV2 and TRBJ2-1): EPEVTQTPSHQVTQMGQEVILRCVPISNHLYFYWYRQILGQKVEFLVSFYNNEISEKSEIFDDQFSVERPDGSNFTLKIRSTKLEDSAMYFCASSEVAGRYNEQFFGPGTRLTVL.

This rearrangement joins TRBV11-3 to TRBJ1-1; D is unresolved. Germline CDR1 is SGHNT and CDR2 is YENEEA. Trimming shortened V by 0 bases and J by 8 bases, and 7 bases separated the two germline ends. This CDR3 region has 12 residues. CDR3 in amino acids: CASSLEVTEAFF. CDR3 bases: TGTGCCAGCAGCTTAGAGGTCACAGAAGCTTTCTTT. The entire variable domain, with the rest obtained from reference TRBV11-3 and TRBJ1-1, is as follows: EAGVVQSPRYKIIEKKQPVAFWCNPISGHNTLYWYLQNLGQGPELLIRYENEEAVDDSQLPKDRFSAERLKGVDSTLKIQPAELGDSAVYLCASSLEVTEAFFGQGTRLTVV.

The chain joins TRBV5-1 to TRBJ2-3; no firm D call. Looked up from germline, CDR1 is SGHRS and CDR2 is YFSETQ. The CDR3 totals 13 residues. Deletions cut 0 bases from V and 7 bases from J, with 9 bases between. The CDR3 region is CASSLEAAHTQYF. CDR3 bases: TGCGCCAGCAGCTTGGAGGCAGCGCATACGCAGTATTTT.

The rearrangement uses TRBV24-1 and TRBJ2-4, with 7 nucleotides matching TRBD1. This CDR3 comprises 14 residues. With 4 bases clipped from V and 5 bases from J, the junction kept 4 bases outside the gene matches. Germline V gives CDR1 KGHDR, CDR2 SFDVKD. CDR3 sequence (DNA): TGTGCCACCAGTGAAGGGGGCTGGGAAAACATTCAGTACTTC. Its translation: CATSEGGWENIQYF.

A few counts support this clone. The genes are TRBV21-1 and TRBJ1-1; TRBD1, the D gene given by the table, was not confirmed from the DNA. TRBV21-1 is labeled a pseudogene. The CDR3 has 13 amino acids. The CDR3 is CASSKGQGTEAFF. As DNA, the CDR3 is TGTGCCAGCAGCAAAGGACAGGGCACTGAAGCTTTCTTT.

The chain couples TRBV28 to TRBJ2-1; 10 nucleotides align to TRBD2. Unmatched junction bases numbered 4, after V lost 5 bases and J lost 6 bases. This CDR3 has 14 amino acids. Germline CDR1 reads MDHEN; CDR2 reads SYDVKM. The CDR3 nucleotides read TGTGCCAGCAGTGGGACTAGCGTGATCAATGAGCAGTTCTTC. Amino acid sequence: CASSGTSVINEQFF. The full variable domain, its missing parts supplied by reference TRBV28 and TRBJ2-1, is DVKVTQSSRYLVKRTGEKVFLECVQDMDHENMFWYRQDPGLGLRLIYFSYDVKMKEKGDIPEGYSVSREKKERFSLILESASTNQTSMYLCASSGTSVINEQFFGPGTRLTVL.

The chain employs TRBV29-1 and TRBJ2-3; 13 bases map to TRBD2. There are 14 residues in the CDR3. The germline V gene has CDR1 SQVTM and CDR2 ANQGSEA. After removal of 6 bases from V and 3 bases from J, the junction contained 3 bases not matched to a gene. The CDR3 region is CSVLTSGGTDTQYF. In DNA, the CDR3 is TGCAGCGTGCTGACTAGCGGGGGGACAGATACGCAGTATTTT.

J is TRBJ1-2 and V is TRBV13, with TRBD1 identical over 9 bases. The V segment lost 5 bases and the J segment 5 bases; nucleotides outside the gene matches: 12. The germline CDR1 and CDR2 sequences are PRHDT and FYEKMQ (reference sequence). This CDR3 is 16 amino acids long. The CDR3 DNA is TGTGCCAGCAGCACTAGGACAGGGGCTCCCCCTTATGGCTACACCTTC. As protein: CASSTRTGAPPYGYTF.

On this clone: The same CDR3 also results from other DNA sequences found in this sample. The V call is TRBV18, the J call TRBJ2-2; 8 bases line up with TRBD1. Germline V CDR1 and CDR2: KGHSH, LQKENI. This CDR3 is built from 15 residues. V shed 3 bases and J 1 base; nucleotides not matched to a gene: 1. The CDR3 bases are TGTGCCAGCTCACCCGGACAGGGGAACACCGGGGAGCTGTTTTTT. Residues: CASSPGQGNTGELFF.

This chain connects TRBV27 to TRBJ2-7; 11 bases line up with TRBD2. CDR1 is MNHEY, CDR2 SMNVEV, per germline (reference sequence). The V and J ends lost 1 base and 2 bases, in that order; junction bases with no gene match: 13. This CDR3 is built from 19 residues. CDR3 nucleotides: TGTGCCAGCAGTTTATTTGGACCAAGGACTAGCGGGTCCACCTACGAGCAGTACTTC. Protein: CASSLFGPRTSGSTYEQYF.

J is TRBJ1-2 and V is TRBV11-2; D gene ambiguous. This CDR3 is built from 14 residues. Between the trimmed V and J ends, which lost 6 bases and 6 bases, there was a span of 17 bases. In germline, CDR1 is SGHAT, CDR2 FQNNGV. CDR3 bases: TGTGCCAGCAGACCAGTGGGAGGGATGGATGGCTACACCTTC. Translation: CASRPVGGMDGYTF.

The chain couples TRBV19 to TRBJ2-1, with 8 bases matching TRBD2. The CDR3 has 18 residues. The germline gives CDR1 LNHDA, CDR2 SQIVND (reference sequence). After removal of 5 bases from V and 5 bases from J, the junction contained 17 bases not matched to a gene. The CDR3 spells CASSLLPRLSGRDNEQFF. The CDR3 coding sequence is TGTGCCAGTAGTCTACTACCTCGACTAAGCGGGAGAGACAATGAGCAGTTCTTC. The full variable domain, in which reference TRBV19 and TRBJ2-1 provide the parts outside the CDR3, is DGGITQSPKYLFRKEGQNVTLSCEQNLNHDAMYWYRQDPGQGLRLIYYSQIVNDFQKGDIAEGYSVSREKKESFPLTVTSAQKNPTAFYLCASSLLPRLSGRDNEQFFGPGTRLTVL.

This chain connects TRBV19 to TRBJ2-3; TRBD2 agrees at 7 bases. Germline lookup yields CDR1 LNHDA and CDR2 SQIVND (reference sequence). V lost 5 bases, J lost 2 bases, and 7 bases stayed unmatched. CDR3 size: 15 residues. CDR3 region: CASSFLAVSTDTQYF. The DNA for the CDR3 is TGTGCCAGTAGTTTTCTAGCGGTGTCCACAGATACGCAGTATTTT.

The chain links TRBV28 to TRBJ2-1, with D perhaps TRBD2 (5 bases). The CDR3 consists of 12 residues. The germline CDR1 and CDR2 sequences are MDHEN and SYDVKM. V lost 4 bases and J lost 6, with 7 bases in between. The DNA for the CDR3 is TGTGCCAGCAGTTCAACTAGCAATGAGCAGTTCTTC. It specifies CASSSTSNEQFF.

The V call is TRBV15, the J call TRBJ1-5; TRBD1 agrees at 9 bases. Trimming at V came to 0 bases and at J to 16 bases, leaving 10 bases not matched to a gene. The CDR3 loop spans 14 amino acids. The germline V gene has CDR1 LNHNV and CDR2 YYDKDF (reference sequence). The CDR3 region has the DNA TGTGCCACCAGCAGAGATTGGATGGACAGGGGACAACATTTT. Residues: CATSRDWMDRGQHF.

V and J are TRBV9 and TRBJ1-4; TRBD1 aligns across 7 bases. Germline V gene sequence: CDR1 SGDLS, CDR2 YYNGEE. The CDR3 contains 15 residues. The J segment lost 3 bases and the V segment lost 2 bases, leaving 4 bases of the junction unmatched. CDR3 bases: TGTGCCAGCAGCGTTTCCGGGACAGCTAATGAAAAACTGTTTTTT. Residues: CASSVSGTANEKLFF.

The V gene is TRBV24-1, the J gene TRBJ2-1, with 11 bases lining up with TRBD2. J was trimmed by 8 bases and V by 5 bases; bases with no gene match: 4. Germline values: CDR1 KGHDR, CDR2 SFDVKD. There are 14 residues in the CDR3. CDR3 DNA sequence: TGTGCCACCAGTGTTACTAGCGGGAGTGATGAGCAGTTCTTC. Its protein product is CATSVTSGSDEQFF.

V is TRBV27 and J is TRBJ2-1; D is possibly TRBD2 (5 bases). CDR3 length equals 16 residues. Trimming shortened V by 4 bases and J by 0 bases, and 13 bases separated the two germline ends. The germline CDR1 and CDR2 sequences are MNHEY and SMNVEV (reference sequence). The CDR3, as DNA: TGTGCCAGCAGTTCCAGCGGTAAATACTCCTACAATGAGCAGTTCTTC. Translation gives CASSSSGKYSYNEQFF.

This chain joins TRBV7-6 and TRBJ1-1, with D possibly being TRBD1 (5 bases). Trimming pared 2 bases from V and 3 bases from J, leaving 19 bases between. Germline-derived CDR1 and CDR2 are SGHVS and FNYEAQ. CDR3 length equals 17 residues. The CDR3 is CASSLWSWGVGDTEAFF. The CDR3 coding sequence is TGTGCCAGCAGCTTATGGAGTTGGGGGGTAGGGGACACTGAAGCTTTCTTT.

CDR3 DNA: TGTGCCAGCAGCCGAGCACTAGCGGATTCCCAAGAGACCCAGTACTTC. Amino acid sequence: CASSRALADSQETQYF. The chain has TRBV13 and TRBJ2-5; TRBD2 matches 8 bases. The trim removed 5 bases at V and 1 base at J, leaving 9 bases unmatched. In germline, CDR1 is PRHDT, CDR2 FYEKMQ (reference sequence). This CDR3 has 16 amino acids.